This entry is about one T cell receptor (beta chain). The clone's antigen remains unknown. No base quality values were provided; no much bigger clone lies one nucleotide off. The CDR3 starts with the cysteine, ends with the phenylalanine, and has 15 residues. The read is trimmed to its CDR3 DNA, 45 bases read in frame from base 1. CDR1 is given as MGHRA and CDR2 as YSYEKL, both from the germline V gene. V loses 1 base, J loses 7 bases, and the germline ends lie 14 bases apart. The sample is drawn from a study of T cell changes during pregnancy in multiple sclerosis (dated by TCRdb to between 2018 and 2021). For context, the study as a whole: The study examined how the T cell repertoire changed over the course of pregnancy in women with multiple sclerosis.

Libraries were made using the immunoSEQ multiplex PCR assay. In its TCRdb copy, this immuneACCESS table keeps in-frame sequences only and misses some clones. Where compared with another copy, unresolved V genes explain less than half of these, and the others have no known cause. The sample table lists some 110,000 clones, 92% of them with a count of one. Of the sample, 1.5% is held by the ten largest clones. This clonotype originated in a female donor with multiple sclerosis, enrolled in a pregnancy study. Recombination connected TRBV4-1 to TRBJ1-5; no confident D gene assignment can be made. The source was peripheral blood, collected in the third trimester of pregnancy. Here the CDR3 is given as CASSQVILARQPQHF. The bases are TGCGCCAGCAGCCAAGTAATTCTGGCGAGGCAGCCCCAGCATTTT.